Given below is one TCR beta chain in context. The method was immunoSEQ multiplex PCR; TCRdb's version includes in-frame clones alone and lacks a portion of them. The sample lists over 150,000 clones; approximately 81% were seen once. This CDR3 is built from 14 residues. The data derive from a study of blood T cell repertoires in COVID-19. Study at large: PBMCs, B-cell-depleted T cells, or T cells provided the cDNA or gDNA that made up the material.

The V and J genes are TRBV21-1 and TRBJ2-5; the table's TRBD1 call for D was not verified on the DNA. TRBV21-1 is a documented pseudogene. The TCR originated in a man aged 18 to 29 with active or convalescent COVID-19. What was sequenced was peripheral blood. This chain's CDR3 is CASSKRTERPAQYF. CDR3 nucleotide sequence: TGTGCCAGCAGCAAGAGGACAGAGCGCCCAGCCCAGTACTTC.